A single sample is the source of the 8 T cell receptor beta chains below, sequenced in a study of T cell responses to AZD1222 COVID-19 vaccine. Sequencing was performed with immunoSEQ multiplex PCR; in TCRdb, only in-frame clones are kept and a portion is missing. In the table there are over 110,000 clones, 92% of which are singletons. This material consisted of peripheral blood, taken on day 0 of AZD1222 vaccination. Receptor source: an adult in good health.

DNA for the CDR3: TGCGCCAGCAGCCTCTTGAGCGGACTAGCGCAGAGGAACAATGAGCAGTTCTTC. Its translation is CASSLLSGLAQRNNEQFF. The chain has TRBV5-1 and TRBJ2-1; 9 bases match TRBD2. The V and J ends lost 4 bases and 5 bases, in that order; junction bases with no gene match: 16. The CDR3 spans 18 residues. CDR1 SGHRS and CDR2 YFSETQ come from the germline V gene.

This chain uses TRBV2 with TRBJ1-4; 7 nucleotides line up with TRBD1. The CDR3 loop spans 14 amino acids. Trimming removed 5 bases from V and 5 bases from J; junction bases left unmatched: 5. CDR1 is SNHLY and CDR2 is FYNNEI in the germline V gene. CDR3 sequence reads: CASSWDSTNEKLFF. The CDR3, as DNA: TGTGCCAGCAGTTGGGACAGCACGAATGAAAAACTGTTTTTT. The variable domain in full, completed from reference TRBV2 and TRBJ1-4, reads EPEVTQTPSHQVTQMGQEVILRCVPISNHLYFYWYRQILGQKVEFLVSFYNNEISEKSEIFDDQFSVERPDGSNFTLKIRSTKLEDSAMYFCASSWDSTNEKLFFGSGTQLSVL.

Concerning this clone itself: Distinct nucleotide sequences in the sample also encode this CDR3. This chain links TRBV30 with TRBJ1-4; D perhaps matches TRBD1 (5 bases). Germline V gene sequence: CDR1 GTSNPN, CDR2 SVGIG (reference sequence). Between the trimmed V and J ends, which lost 0 bases and 11 bases, there was a span of 7 bases. The CDR3 sequence is 11 residues long. CDR3: CAWSVGGKLFF. The CDR3 DNA reads as TGTGCCTGGAGTGTGGGGGGTAAACTGTTTTTT.

The V gene is TRBV24-1, the J gene TRBJ1-5; D remains unclear. Germline V gene sequence: CDR1 KGHDR, CDR2 SFDVKD. Trimming cost V 9 bases and J 4 bases, with 6 bases left between them. This CDR3 has 11 amino acids. The CDR3, as DNA: TGTGCCACCGGAAGGAATCAGCCCCAGCATTTT. It is translated as CATGRNQPQHF.

The chain links TRBV3-1 (or the pseudogene TRBV3-2) to TRBJ1-1; perhaps TRBD1 as D (5 bases). The CDR3 covers 14 residues. CDR1 is LGHDT, CDR2 YNNKEL, per germline (reference sequence). The V and J ends lost 7 bases and 9 bases respectively, with 21 bases between them. CDR3 DNA: TGTGCCAGCAAGGTCGGGGGGTCCAGGAACAAAGCTTTCTTT. Translating gives CASKVGGSRNKAFF.

V and J are TRBV18 and TRBJ1-1; 9 bases agree with TRBD1. Looked up from germline, CDR1 is KGHSH and CDR2 is LQKENI. This CDR3 is built from 15 residues. V lost 6 bases and J lost 0; bases outside the gene matches: 5. This CDR3 reads CASSPGQGMNTEAFF. For the CDR3, the DNA is TGTGCCAGCTCTCCCGGACAGGGGATGAACACTGAAGCTTTCTTT. Using reference TRBV18 and TRBJ1-1 for the parts outside the CDR3, the full variable domain is NAGVMQNPRHLVRRRGQEARLRCSPMKGHSHVYWYRQLPEEGLKFMVYLQKENIIDESGMPKERFSAEFPKEGPSILRIQQVVRGDSAAYFCASSPGQGMNTEAFFGQGTRLTVV.

This clone turned up a few times. This chain connects TRBV11-3 to TRBJ2-2, with D maybe TRBD1 (5 bases). Between the trimmed V and J ends, which lost 5 bases and 7 bases, there was a span of 20 bases. Germline V gives CDR1 SGHNT, CDR2 YENEEA. The CDR3 runs 16 residues. The DNA of the CDR3 is TGTGCCAGCAGCCTGCGATCCGGGCAGGGCGTCGGGGAGCTGTTTTTT. Translation gives CASSLRSGQGVGELFF.

The chain has TRBV7-3 and TRBJ2-7; 10 bases agree with TRBD1. Germline trimming cut 5 bases from V and 3 bases from J; bases unmatched to any gene: 7. CDR1 is SGHTA and CDR2 is FQGTGA in the germline V gene. This CDR3 comprises 15 residues. For the CDR3, the DNA is TGTGCCAGCAGCCTATACCGGGACAGGGGCTACGAGCAGTACTTC. Translated, it gives CASSLYRDRGYEQYF. The whole variable domain, remainder taken from reference TRBV7-3 and TRBJ2-7, is GAGVSQTPSNKVTEKGKYVELRCDPISGHTALYWYRQSLGQGPEFLIYFQGTGAADDSGLPNDRFFAVRPEGSVSTLKIQRTERGDSAVYLCASSLYRDRGYEQYFGPGTRLTVT.